The next 3 T cell receptor beta chains were all read from a single sample in a study of T cell repertoires in cytomegalovirus infection. No antigen has been assigned to these receptors. MiXCR, run by TCRdb on the reads, gives a single entry per CDR3 protein. The data show 700,000 to 850,000 distinct CDR3 sequences, roughly 33% seen once. Material: cultured CD8+ T cells from PBMCs, obtained from culture after CMV antigen stimulation. These receptors were collected from a human donor in good health (CMV status not recorded). Some clones in this sample may be carry-over from other donors' samples.

This clonotype occurred a few times. The V gene is TRBV14, the J gene TRBJ2-7; D not resolved. The CDR3 has 15 amino acids. Trimming took off 4 bases at V and 2 bases at J, with 15 bases between the two ends. The germline V gene has CDR1 SGHDN and CDR2 FVKESK. The CDR3 DNA reads as TGTGCCAGCAGCCGGCGGTCAGGCCTACCCTACGAGCAGTACTTC. Its translation is CASSRRSGLPYEQYF.

This clonotype was observed many times. The chain employs TRBV7-8 and TRBJ1-2; 8 nucleotides align to TRBD1. Germline V gives CDR1 SGHVS, CDR2 FQNEAQ. The length of the CDR3 is 15 residues. J lost 10 bases, V lost 5 bases, and 15 bases had no gene match. The CDR3 sequence: CASSPEGGQVLVYTF. The CDR3 bases are TGTGCCAGCAGCCCCGAGGGGGGACAGGTCTTGGTCTACACCTTC.

The chain couples TRBV7-3 to TRBJ2-3, with D unclear. Per germline, CDR1 SGHTA and CDR2 FQGTGA. Trimming shortened V by 5 bases and J by 3 bases, and 9 bases separated the two germline ends. This CDR3 contains 13 residues. CDR3 DNA: TGTGCCAGCAGCAAGTATGTGACAGATACGCAGTATTTT. Its protein is CASSKYVTDTQYF.